The clone carrying this T cell receptor beta chain has more than one count but fewer than ten. Its specificity is unknown. These data belong to a study of a mutant IDH1 vaccine in newly diagnosed glioma. Whole-study context: Vaccination was launched 4-6 weeks after radiotherapy alone, or with temozolomide cycles. Every participant had undergone radiotherapy, temozolomide, or both before, and most underwent both.

Noted time point: week 11, during vaccination. In the vaccine, a single dose held 300 ug of the mutant IDH1 20-mer peptide, along with topical imiquimod. This table comes from immunoSEQ multiplex PCR, and its TCRdb copy is limited to in-frame clones, with some not included. Of around 40,000 clones in the sample, 84% were seen once. This CDR3 contains 12 residues. Trimming pared 6 bases from V and 5 bases from J, leaving 10 bases between. Germline V lookup: CDR1 MNHNY, CDR2 SVGAGI (reference sequence). The chain employs TRBV6-6 and TRBJ2-5; D is ambiguous. This specimen was PBMCs, taken from a glioma patient whose treatment included an IDH1 peptide vaccine. This TCR was sampled from a man in his forties with glioma. CDR3 residues: CASSPVPETQYF. The CDR3 DNA reads as TGTGCCAGCAGCCCCGTTCCGGAGACCCAGTACTTC.